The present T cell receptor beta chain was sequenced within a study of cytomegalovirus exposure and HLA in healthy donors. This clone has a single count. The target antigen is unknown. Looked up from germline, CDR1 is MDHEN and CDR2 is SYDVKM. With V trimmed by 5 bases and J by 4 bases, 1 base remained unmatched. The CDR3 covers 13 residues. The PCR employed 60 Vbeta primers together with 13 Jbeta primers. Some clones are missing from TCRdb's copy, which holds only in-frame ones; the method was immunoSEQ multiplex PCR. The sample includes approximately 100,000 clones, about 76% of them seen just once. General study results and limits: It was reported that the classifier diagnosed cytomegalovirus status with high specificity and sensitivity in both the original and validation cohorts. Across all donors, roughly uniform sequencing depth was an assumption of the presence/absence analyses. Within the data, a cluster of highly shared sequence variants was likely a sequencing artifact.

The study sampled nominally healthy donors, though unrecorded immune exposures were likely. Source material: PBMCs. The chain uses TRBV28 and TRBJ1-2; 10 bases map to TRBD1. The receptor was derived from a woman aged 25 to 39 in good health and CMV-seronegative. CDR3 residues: CASSRTGGYGYTF. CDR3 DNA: TGTGCCAGCAGTAGGACAGGGGGCTATGGCTACACCTTC.